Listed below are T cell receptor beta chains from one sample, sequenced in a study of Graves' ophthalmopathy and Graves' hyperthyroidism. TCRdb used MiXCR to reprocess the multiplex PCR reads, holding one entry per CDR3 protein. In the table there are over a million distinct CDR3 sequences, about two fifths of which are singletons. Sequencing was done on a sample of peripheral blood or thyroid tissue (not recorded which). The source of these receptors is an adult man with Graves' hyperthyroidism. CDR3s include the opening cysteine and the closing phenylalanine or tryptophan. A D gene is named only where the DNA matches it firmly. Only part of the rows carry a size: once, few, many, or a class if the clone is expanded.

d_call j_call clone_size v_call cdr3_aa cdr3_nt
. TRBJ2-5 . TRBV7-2 CASSLDSAGLLQETQYF TGTGCCAGCAGCCTAGATTCAGCAGGACTCCTCCAAGAGACCCAGTACTTC
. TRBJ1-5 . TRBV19 CASSIGGAQLQHF TGTGCCAGTAGTATTGGGGGGGCTCAGCTCCAGCATTTT
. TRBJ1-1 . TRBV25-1 CASSPAPRQSNTEAFF TGTGCCAGCTCACCCGCCCCTCGACAGTCGAACACTGAAGCTTTCTTT
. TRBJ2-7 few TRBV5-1 CASSLTGGQLYEQYF TGCGCCAGCAGCCTGACGGGGGGACAGCTCTACGAGCAGTACTTC
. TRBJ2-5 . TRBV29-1 CSGNRETQYF TGCAGCGGGAACCGAGAGACCCAGTACTTC
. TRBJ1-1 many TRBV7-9 CASGGWETDTEAFF TGTGCCAGCGGGGGGTGGGAAACGGACACTGAAGCTTTCTTT
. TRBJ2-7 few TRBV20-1 CSARDLGRSPYEQYF TGCAGTGCTAGAGATTTGGGACGCAGTCCCTACGAGCAGTACTTC
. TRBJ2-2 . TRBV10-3 CAISGGTVPYEQYFGPGTRELFF .
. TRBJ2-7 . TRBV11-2 CASNPRGSSYEQYF TGTGCCAGCAACCCGCGTGGGAGCTCCTACGAGCAGTACTTC
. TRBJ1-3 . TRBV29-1 CSVDNYGYTIYF TGCAGCGTGGACAACTATGGCTACACCATATATTTT
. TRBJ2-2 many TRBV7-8 CASSIGRTGELFF TGTGCCAGCAGCATCGGTCGAACCGGGGAGCTGTTTTTT
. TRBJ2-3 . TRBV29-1 CSVVSDTQYF TGCAGCGTTGTGTCAGATACGCAGTATTTT
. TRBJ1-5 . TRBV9 CASRDGYQPQHF TGTGCCAGCCGGGACGGTTATCAGCCCCAGCATTTT
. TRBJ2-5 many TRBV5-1 CASSLGSAPGETQYF TGCGCCAGCAGCTTGGGTAGCGCCCCTGGAGAGACCCAGTACTTC
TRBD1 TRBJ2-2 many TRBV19 CAALGRTGGIGELFF TGTGCCGCATTAGGGCGGACAGGGGGCATCGGGGAGCTGTTTTTT
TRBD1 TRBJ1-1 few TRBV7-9 CASSYINRGHTEAFF TGTGCCAGCAGTTACATAAACAGGGGGCACACTGAAGCTTTCTTT